Included here is one TCR beta chain sequence, with context. An end of the junction differs from the germline gene, which may be a read error. The data were obtained in a study of OX40 agonist ivuxolimab in advanced cancers. Study in general: Partial responses were recorded for three patients, including one with hepatocellular carcinoma and two with cutaneous melanoma.

The assay was immunoSEQ multiplex PCR, and TCRdb's table has in-frame clones only and misses some. The sample has about 73,000 clones, over 75% seen once. Germline V gene sequence: CDR1 MNHEY, CDR2 SMNVEV (reference sequence). The CDR3 is made up of 14 amino acids. The rearrangement joins TRBV27 to TRBJ2-5, with 9 bases matching TRBD1. Sample: CD4+ or CD8+ T cells sorted from blood, taken in a trial of the OX40 agonist ivuxolimab. The receptor comes from an adult with an advanced solid tumor such as melanoma, head and neck, liver or kidney cancer. The CDR3 region is CASSLRTGQGTKYF. DNA of the CDR3: TGTGCCAGCAGTTTAAGAACAGGACAGGGGACCAAGTACTTC.